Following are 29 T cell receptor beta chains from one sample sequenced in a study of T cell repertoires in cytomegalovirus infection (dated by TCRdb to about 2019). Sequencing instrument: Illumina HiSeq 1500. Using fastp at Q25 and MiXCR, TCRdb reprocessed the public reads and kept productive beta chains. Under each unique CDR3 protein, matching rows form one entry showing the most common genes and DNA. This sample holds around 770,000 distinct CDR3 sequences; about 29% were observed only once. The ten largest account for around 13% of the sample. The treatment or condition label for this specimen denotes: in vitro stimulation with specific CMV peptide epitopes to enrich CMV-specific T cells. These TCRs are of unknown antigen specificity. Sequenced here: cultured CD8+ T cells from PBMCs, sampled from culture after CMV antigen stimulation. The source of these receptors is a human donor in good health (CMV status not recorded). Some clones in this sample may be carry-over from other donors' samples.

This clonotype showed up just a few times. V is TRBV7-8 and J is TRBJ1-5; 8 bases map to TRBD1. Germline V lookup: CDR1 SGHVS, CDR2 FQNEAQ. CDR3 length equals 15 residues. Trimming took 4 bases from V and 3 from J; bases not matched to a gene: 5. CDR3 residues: CASSSRGQINQPQHF. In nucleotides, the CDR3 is TGTGCCAGCAGCTCCAGGGGGCAAATCAATCAGCCCCAGCATTTT.

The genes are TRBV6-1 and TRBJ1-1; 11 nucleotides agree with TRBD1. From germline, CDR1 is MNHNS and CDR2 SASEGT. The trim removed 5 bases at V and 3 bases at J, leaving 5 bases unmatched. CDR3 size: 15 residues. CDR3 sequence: CASSWTGGIDTEAFF. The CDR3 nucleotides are TGTGCCAGCAGTTGGACAGGGGGCATCGACACTGAAGCTTTCTTT.

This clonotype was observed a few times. CDR3 nucleotides: TGCGCCAGCAGTCACCTCAATGGGACTAGCGGGGGGGACACCTACAATGAGCAGTTCTTC. Translation gives CASSHLNGTSGGDTYNEQFF. The chain couples TRBV5-1 to TRBJ2-1; 16 bases align to TRBD2. Germline V lookup: CDR1 SGHRS, CDR2 YFSETQ. Losses at the gene ends were 5 bases for V and 2 bases for J; bases not matched to a gene: 13. The CDR3 has 20 amino acids.

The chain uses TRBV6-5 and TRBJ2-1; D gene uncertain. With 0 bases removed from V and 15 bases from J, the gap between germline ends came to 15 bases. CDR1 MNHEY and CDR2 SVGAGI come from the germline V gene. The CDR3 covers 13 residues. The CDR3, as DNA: TGTGCCAGCAGTTACTCTCCTTCTAGGAGCAGGTTCTTC. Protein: CASSYSPSRSRFF.

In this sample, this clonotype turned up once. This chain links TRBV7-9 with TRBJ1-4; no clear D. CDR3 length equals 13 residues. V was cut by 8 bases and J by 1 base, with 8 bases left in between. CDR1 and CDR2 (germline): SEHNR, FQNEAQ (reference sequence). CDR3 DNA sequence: TGTGCCAGCGCGGGGTTAACTAATGAAAAACTGTTTTTT. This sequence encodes CASAGLTNEKLFF.

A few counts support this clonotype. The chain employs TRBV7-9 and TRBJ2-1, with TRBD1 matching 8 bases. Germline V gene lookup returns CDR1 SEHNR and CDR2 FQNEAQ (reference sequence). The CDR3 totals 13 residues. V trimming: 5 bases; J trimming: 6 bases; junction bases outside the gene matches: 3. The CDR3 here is CASSTTGVNEQFF. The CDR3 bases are TGTGCCAGCAGCACGACAGGGGTCAATGAGCAGTTCTTC.

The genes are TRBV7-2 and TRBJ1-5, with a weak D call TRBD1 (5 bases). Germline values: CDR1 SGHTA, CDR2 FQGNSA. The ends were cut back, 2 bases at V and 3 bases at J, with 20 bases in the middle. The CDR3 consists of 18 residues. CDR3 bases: TGTGCCAGCAGCTTACAGGGAGGAGACGCTATACCCAATCAGCCCCAGCATTTT. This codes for CASSLQGGDAIPNQPQHF.

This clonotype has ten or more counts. This chain's CDR3 is CASRHRYSNQPQHF. The CDR3, as DNA: TGTGCCAGTAGACACCGATATAGCAATCAGCCCCAGCATTTT. V gene TRBV11-2 combines with J gene TRBJ1-5; no clear D gene. The CDR3 sequence is 14 residues long. Trimming pared 9 bases from V and 0 bases from J, leaving 12 bases between. In germline, CDR1 is SGHAT, CDR2 FQNNGV.

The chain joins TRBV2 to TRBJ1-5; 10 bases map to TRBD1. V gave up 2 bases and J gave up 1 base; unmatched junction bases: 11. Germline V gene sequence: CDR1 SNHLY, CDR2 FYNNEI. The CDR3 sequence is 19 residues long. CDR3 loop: CASSEQRTGGGISNQPQHF. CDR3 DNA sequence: TGTGCCAGCAGTGAACAACGGACAGGGGGGGGTATAAGCAATCAGCCCCAGCATTTT.

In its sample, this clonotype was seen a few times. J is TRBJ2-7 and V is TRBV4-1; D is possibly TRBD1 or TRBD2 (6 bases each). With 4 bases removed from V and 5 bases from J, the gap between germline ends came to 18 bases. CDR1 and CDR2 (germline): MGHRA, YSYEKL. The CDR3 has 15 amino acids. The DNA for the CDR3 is TGCGCCAGCAGCCCAGGGAGGAGCAGGGGAAACGAGCAGTACTTC. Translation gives CASSPGRSRGNEQYF.

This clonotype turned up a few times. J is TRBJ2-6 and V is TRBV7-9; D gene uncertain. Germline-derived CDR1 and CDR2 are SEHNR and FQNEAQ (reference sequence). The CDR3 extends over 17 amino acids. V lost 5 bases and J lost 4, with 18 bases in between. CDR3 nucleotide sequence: TGTGCCAGCAGCGCCTTTTTAGAACCCAGGGGGGCCAACGTCCTGACTTTC. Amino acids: CASSAFLEPRGANVLTF.

CDR3 region: CSVATQNTEAFF. In DNA, the CDR3 is TGCAGCGTTGCAACACAGAACACTGAAGCTTTCTTT. V is TRBV29-1 and J is TRBJ1-1; D not certain. The CDR3 has 12 amino acids. Germline V gene sequence: CDR1 SQVTM, CDR2 ANQGSEA. V lost 4 bases to trimming and J lost 1 base, with 7 bases between them.

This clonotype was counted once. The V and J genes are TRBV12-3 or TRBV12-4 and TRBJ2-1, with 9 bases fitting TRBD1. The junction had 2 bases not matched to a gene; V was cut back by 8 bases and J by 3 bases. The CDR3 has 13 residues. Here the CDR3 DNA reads TGTGCCAGCCTGGACAGGGGCTACAATGAGCAGTTCTTC. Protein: CASLDRGYNEQFF.

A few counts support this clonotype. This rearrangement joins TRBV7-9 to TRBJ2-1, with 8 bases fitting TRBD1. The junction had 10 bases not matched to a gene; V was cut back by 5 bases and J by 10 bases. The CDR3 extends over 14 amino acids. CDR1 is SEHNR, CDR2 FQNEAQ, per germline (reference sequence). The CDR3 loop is CASSPRAGGREQFF. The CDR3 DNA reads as TGTGCCAGCAGCCCCCGGGCAGGGGGCCGGGAGCAGTTCTTC.

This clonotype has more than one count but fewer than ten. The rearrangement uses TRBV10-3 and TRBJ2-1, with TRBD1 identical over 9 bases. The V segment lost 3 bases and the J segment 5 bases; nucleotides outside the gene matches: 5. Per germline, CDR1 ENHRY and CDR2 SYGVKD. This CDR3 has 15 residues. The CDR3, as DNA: TGTGCCATCAGTGAAAAGGGACAGGGAGACAATGAGCAGTTCTTC. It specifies CAISEKGQGDNEQFF.

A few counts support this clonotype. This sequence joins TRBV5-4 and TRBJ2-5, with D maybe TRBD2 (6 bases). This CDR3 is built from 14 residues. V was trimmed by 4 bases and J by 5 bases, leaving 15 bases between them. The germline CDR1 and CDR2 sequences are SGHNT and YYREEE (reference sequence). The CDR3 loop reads CASSGGASWETQYF. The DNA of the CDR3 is TGTGCCAGCAGCGGCGGGGCCTCGTGGGAGACCCAGTACTTC. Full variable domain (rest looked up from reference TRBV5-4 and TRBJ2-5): ETGVTQSPTHLIKTRGQQVTLRCSSQSGHNTVSWYQQALGQGPQFIFQYYREEENGRGNFPPRFSGLQFPNYSSELNVNALELDDSALYLCASSGGASWETQYFGPGTRLLVL.

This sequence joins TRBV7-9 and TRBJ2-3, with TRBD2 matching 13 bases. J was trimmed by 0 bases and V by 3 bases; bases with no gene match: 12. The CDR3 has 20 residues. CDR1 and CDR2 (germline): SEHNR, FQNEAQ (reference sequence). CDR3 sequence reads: CASSFPQRTSGGSSTDTQYF. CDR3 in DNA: TGTGCCAGCAGCTTCCCTCAACGGACTAGCGGGGGATCTAGCACAGATACGCAGTATTTT.

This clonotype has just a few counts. The CDR3: CASSLPGLAGEWSYNEQFF. The CDR3 nucleotides read TGTGCCAGTAGTTTACCGGGACTAGCGGGGGAATGGTCCTACAATGAGCAGTTCTTC. The chain links TRBV19 to TRBJ2-1; 14 nucleotides line up with TRBD2. The V gene end was trimmed by 5 bases and the J gene end by 1 base; junction bases not matched to a gene: 10. Germline assignment: CDR1 LNHDA and CDR2 SQIVND (reference sequence). CDR3 length: 19 amino acids.

CDR3 residues: CASSPGLNEAFF. For the CDR3, the DNA is TGTGCCAGCAGTCCTGGACTGAATGAAGCTTTCTTT. The rearrangement joins TRBV27 to TRBJ1-1; D remains unclear. Per germline, CDR1 MNHEY and CDR2 SMNVEV (reference sequence). V shed 5 bases and J shed 7 bases, with 11 bases lying between them. The CDR3 covers 12 residues.

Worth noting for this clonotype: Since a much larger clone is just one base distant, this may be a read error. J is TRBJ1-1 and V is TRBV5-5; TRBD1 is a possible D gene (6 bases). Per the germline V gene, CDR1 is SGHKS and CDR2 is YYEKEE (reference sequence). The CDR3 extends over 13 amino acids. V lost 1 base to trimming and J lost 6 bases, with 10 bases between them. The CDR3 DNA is TGTGCCAGCAGCTTGCGGGGGGCCCCTGAAGCTTTCTTT. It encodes CASSLRGAPEAFF.

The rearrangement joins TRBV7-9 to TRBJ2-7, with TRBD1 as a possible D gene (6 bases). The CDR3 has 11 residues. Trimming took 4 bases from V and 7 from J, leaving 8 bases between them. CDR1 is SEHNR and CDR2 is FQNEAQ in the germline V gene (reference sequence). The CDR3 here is CASSYDREQYV. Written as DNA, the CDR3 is TGTGCCAGCAGCTACGACAGGGAGCAGTACGTC.

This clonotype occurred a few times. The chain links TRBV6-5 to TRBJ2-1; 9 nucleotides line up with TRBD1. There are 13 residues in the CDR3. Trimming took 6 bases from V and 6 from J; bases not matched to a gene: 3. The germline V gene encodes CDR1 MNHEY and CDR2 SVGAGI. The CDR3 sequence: CASSRGQGNEQFF. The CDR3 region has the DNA TGTGCCAGCAGCCGGGGACAGGGCAATGAGCAGTTCTTC.

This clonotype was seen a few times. CDR3 residues: CASTSGTVPYSNQPQHF. The DNA of the CDR3 is TGTGCCAGCACGTCAGGCACAGTCCCTTATAGCAATCAGCCCCAGCATTTT. The genes are TRBV2 and TRBJ1-5; D gene uncertain. The CDR3 runs to 17 residues. V was clipped by 7 bases and J by 0 bases, with 19 bases between them. The germline gives CDR1 SNHLY, CDR2 FYNNEI.

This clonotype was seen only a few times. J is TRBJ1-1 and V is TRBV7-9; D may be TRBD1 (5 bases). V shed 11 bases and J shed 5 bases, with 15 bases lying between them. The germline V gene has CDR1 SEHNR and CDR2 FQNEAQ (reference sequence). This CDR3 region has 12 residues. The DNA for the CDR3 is TGTGCCCTTAGGCGGGGGGGGACTGAAGCTTTCTTT. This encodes CALRRGGTEAFF.

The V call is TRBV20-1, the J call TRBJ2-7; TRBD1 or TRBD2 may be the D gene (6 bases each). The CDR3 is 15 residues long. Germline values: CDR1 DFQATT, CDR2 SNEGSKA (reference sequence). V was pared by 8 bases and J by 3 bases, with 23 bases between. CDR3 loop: CSPRGQGDTLYEQYV. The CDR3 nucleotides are TGCAGTCCCCGGGGGCAGGGCGATACCCTCTACGAGCAGTACGTC.

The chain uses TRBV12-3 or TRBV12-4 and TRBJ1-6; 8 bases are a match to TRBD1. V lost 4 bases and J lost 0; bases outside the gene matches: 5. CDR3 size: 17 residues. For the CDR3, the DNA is TGTGCCAGCAGTTCGGGACAGGCCTTCTCCTATAATTCACCCCTCCACTTT. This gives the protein CASSSGQAFSYNSPLHF.

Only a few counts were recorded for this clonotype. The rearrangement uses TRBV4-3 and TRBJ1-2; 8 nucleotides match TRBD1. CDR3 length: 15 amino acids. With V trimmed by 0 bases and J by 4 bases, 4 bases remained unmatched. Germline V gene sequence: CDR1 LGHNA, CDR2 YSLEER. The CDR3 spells CASSQERTGTYGYTF. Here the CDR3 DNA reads TGCGCCAGCAGCCAAGAGAGGACAGGGACCTATGGCTACACCTTC.

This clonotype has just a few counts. The CDR3 sequence is CASSDGWDNTEAFF. The CDR3 region has the DNA TGTGCCAGCAGTGACGGCTGGGATAACACTGAAGCTTTCTTT. The chain joins TRBV6-1 to TRBJ1-1, with D unclear. The CDR3 is made up of 14 amino acids. Germline V CDR1 and CDR2: MNHNS, SASEGT. The V gene lost 3 bases and the J gene lost 2 bases, with 10 bases spanning the gap.

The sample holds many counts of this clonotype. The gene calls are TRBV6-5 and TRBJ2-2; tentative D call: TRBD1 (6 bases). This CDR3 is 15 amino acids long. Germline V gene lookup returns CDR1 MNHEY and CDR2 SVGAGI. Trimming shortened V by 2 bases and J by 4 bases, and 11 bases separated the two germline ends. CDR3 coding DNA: TGTGCCAGCAGTTACGGCAGGGGAGTCACCGGGGAGCTGTTTTTT. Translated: CASSYGRGVTGELFF.